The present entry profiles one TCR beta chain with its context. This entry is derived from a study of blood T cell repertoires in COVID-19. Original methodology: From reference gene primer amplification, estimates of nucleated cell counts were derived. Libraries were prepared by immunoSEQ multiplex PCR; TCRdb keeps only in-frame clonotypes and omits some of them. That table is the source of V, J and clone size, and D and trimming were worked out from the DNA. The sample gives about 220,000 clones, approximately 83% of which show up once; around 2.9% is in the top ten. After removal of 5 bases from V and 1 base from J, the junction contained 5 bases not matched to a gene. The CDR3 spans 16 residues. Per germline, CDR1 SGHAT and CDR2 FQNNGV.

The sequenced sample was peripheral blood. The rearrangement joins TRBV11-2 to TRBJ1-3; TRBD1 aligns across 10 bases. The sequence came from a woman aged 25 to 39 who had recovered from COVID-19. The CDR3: CASSKTGGWSGNTIYF. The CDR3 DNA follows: TGTGCCAGCAGCAAGACAGGGGGCTGGTCTGGAAACACCATATATTTT.